This is a list of T cell receptor beta chains from one sample in a study of cytomegalovirus exposure and HLA in healthy donors. This table comes from immunoSEQ multiplex PCR, and its TCRdb copy is limited to in-frame clones, with some not included. The data show 150,000 to 200,000 clones, 60% to 80% seen once. What was sequenced was PBMCs. The source is a man aged 45-65 years in good health and CMV-seropositive. CDR3s include the opening cysteine and the closing phenylalanine or tryptophan. The order of the fields is CDR3 protein, CDR3 DNA, V gene, clone size, D gene, J gene. The D gene is left open where the match is weak. Not every row has a clone size; where given, it reads once, few, many or a size class.

cdr3_aa: CASSSNRAGTDTQYF; cdr3_nt: TGCGCCAGCAGCAGTAACAGGGCCGGCACAGATACGCAGTATTTT; v_call: TRBV5-1; clone_size: -; d_call: -; j_call: TRBJ2-3
cdr3_aa: CASSLTGVHEKLFF; cdr3_nt: TGTGCCAGCTCCCTGACAGGGGTCCATGAAAAACTGTTTTTT; v_call: TRBV25-1; clone_size: -; d_call: TRBD1; j_call: TRBJ1-4
cdr3_aa: CASSIAPAVADTQYF; cdr3_nt: TGTGCCAGTAGTATTGCACCAGCGGTCGCAGATACGCAGTATTTT; v_call: TRBV19; clone_size: -; d_call: -; j_call: TRBJ2-3
cdr3_aa: CASSLGGSGGSYNEQFF; cdr3_nt: TGTGCCAGCAGCTTGGGGGGTAGCGGGGGTTCCTACAATGAGCAGTTCTTC; v_call: TRBV5-4; clone_size: -; d_call: TRBD2; j_call: TRBJ2-1
cdr3_aa: CASSLTGSFYNSPLHF; cdr3_nt: TGTGCCAGCAGTCTGACAGGCTCATTCTATAATTCACCCCTCCACTTT; v_call: TRBV28; clone_size: -; d_call: -; j_call: TRBJ1-6
cdr3_aa: CASSKGDTYNSPLHF; cdr3_nt: TGTGCCAGTAGCAAGGGGGATACCTATAATTCACCCCTCCACTTT; v_call: TRBV19; clone_size: -; d_call: -; j_call: TRBJ1-6
cdr3_aa: CASSLVRVGSGGRGETQYF; cdr3_nt: TGTGCCAGCAGCTTAGTACGAGTCGGTAGCGGGGGAAGAGGAGAGACCCAGTACTTC; v_call: TRBV7-2; clone_size: -; d_call: TRBD2; j_call: TRBJ2-5
cdr3_aa: CASRRDRVSTNEKLFF; cdr3_nt: TGTGCCAGTAGGAGGGATCGGGTATCAACTAATGAAAAACTGTTTTTT; v_call: TRBV2; clone_size: -; d_call: -; j_call: TRBJ1-4
cdr3_aa: CASSLGGLAATDTQYF; cdr3_nt: TGTGCCAGCAGCTTGGGGGGACTAGCGGCCACAGATACGCAGTATTTT; v_call: TRBV7-2; clone_size: -; d_call: TRBD2; j_call: TRBJ2-3
cdr3_aa: CASIRKQGVDGEAFF; cdr3_nt: TGTGCCAGTATCCGAAAACAGGGGGTAGATGGTGAAGCTTTCTTT; v_call: TRBV19; clone_size: -; d_call: TRBD1; j_call: TRBJ1-1
cdr3_aa: CASSQAPSLAQYF; cdr3_nt: TGTGCCAGCAGCCAAGCTCCTAGCCTAGCGCAGTATTTT; v_call: TRBV14; clone_size: -; d_call: -; j_call: TRBJ2-3
cdr3_aa: CASRDRLVTSTDTQYF; cdr3_nt: TGCGCCAGCAGGGATCGACTTGTGACTAGCACAGATACGCAGTATTTT; v_call: TRBV4-1; clone_size: once; d_call: -; j_call: TRBJ2-3
cdr3_aa: CASSPIGGDSPLHF; cdr3_nt: TGTGCCAGCAGCCCAATCGGGGGTGATTCACCCCTCCACTTT; v_call: TRBV27; clone_size: -; d_call: -; j_call: TRBJ1-6
cdr3_aa: CASSAGSGGAWGEQFF; cdr3_nt: TGTGCCAGCAGCGCGGGGTCGGGGGGGGCCTGGGGTGAGCAGTTCTTC; v_call: TRBV13; clone_size: -; d_call: TRBD2; j_call: TRBJ2-1
cdr3_aa: CASSVTSGGANEQFF; cdr3_nt: TGTGCCAGCAGCGTTACTAGCGGGGGGGCCAATGAGCAGTTCTTC; v_call: TRBV6-1; clone_size: many; d_call: TRBD2; j_call: TRBJ2-1
cdr3_aa: CASSWDNGQPQHF; cdr3_nt: TGTGCCAGCAGCTGGGACAACGGTCAGCCCCAGCATTTT; v_call: TRBV7-8; clone_size: -; d_call: -; j_call: TRBJ1-5
cdr3_aa: CASSAQGAQSNGYTF; cdr3_nt: TGTGCCAGCAGCGCCCAGGGGGCGCAGTCTAATGGCTACACCTTC; v_call: TRBV7-9; clone_size: -; d_call: TRBD1; j_call: TRBJ1-2
cdr3_aa: CASRQGGRYEQYF; cdr3_nt: TGTGCCAGTCGTCAGGGAGGTCGTTACGAGCAGTACTTC; v_call: TRBV28; clone_size: -; d_call: -; j_call: TRBJ2-7